A selection of T cell receptor beta chains follows, all from one sample in a study of blood T cell repertoires in COVID-19. Clones were read by immunoSEQ multiplex PCR, and TCRdb kept only the in-frame ones, dropping some. The sample has under 350,000 clones, about nine tenths seen once. The specimen sequenced was PBMCs or T cells enriched from blood (not recorded which). These receptors were obtained from a woman between 35 and 50 years old who had recovered from COVID-19. The CDR3 runs from the conserved cysteine through the conserved F or W. D genes are given only for firm matches. Size is omitted from some rows. Given values are once, few, many or a class for expanded clones.

J gene	V gene	D gene	clone size	CDR3 protein	CDR3 DNA
TRBJ1-1	TRBV20-1	-	-	CSASGGTEAFF	TGCAGTGCTAGCGGGGGCACTGAAGCTTTCTTT
TRBJ1-5	TRBV10-3	-	-	CASSGTGPNQPQHF	TGTGCCTCATCAGGGACTGGCCCCAATCAGCCCCAGCATTTT
TRBJ2-2	TRBV7-9	-	-	CASSAVQATGELFF	TGTGCCAGCAGCGCCGTCCAGGCCACCGGGGAGCTGTTTTTT
TRBJ1-3	TRBV19	TRBD1	-	CASRDRGNGNTIYF	TGTGCCAGTCGGGACAGGGGCAATGGAAACACCATATATTTT
TRBJ1-2	TRBV2	TRBD1	-	CASTAPGGTGGYTF	TGTGCCAGCACCGCCCCAGGGGGCACGGGTGGCTACACCTTC
TRBJ1-2	TRBV30	TRBD1	once	CAWMIPGQGYGYTF	TGTGCCTGGATGATCCCGGGACAGGGCTATGGCTACACCTTC
TRBJ1-6	TRBV5-1	TRBD1	-	CASSIGPDRGNSPLHF	TGCGCCAGCAGCATTGGGCCGGACAGGGGGAATTCACCCCTCCACTTT
TRBJ1-2	TRBV5-8	-	-	CASSLDYNYGYTF	TGTGCCAGCAGCTTGGATTATAACTATGGCTACACCTTC
TRBJ2-3	TRBV14	-	-	CASSRLAMTDTQYF	TGTGCCAGCAGCAGACTGGCAATGACAGATACGCAGTATTTT
TRBJ2-5	TRBV14	TRBD2	-	CASSRRLAGGPGETQYF	TGTGCCAGCAGCCGCCGACTAGCGGGAGGGCCTGGAGAGACCCAGTACTTC